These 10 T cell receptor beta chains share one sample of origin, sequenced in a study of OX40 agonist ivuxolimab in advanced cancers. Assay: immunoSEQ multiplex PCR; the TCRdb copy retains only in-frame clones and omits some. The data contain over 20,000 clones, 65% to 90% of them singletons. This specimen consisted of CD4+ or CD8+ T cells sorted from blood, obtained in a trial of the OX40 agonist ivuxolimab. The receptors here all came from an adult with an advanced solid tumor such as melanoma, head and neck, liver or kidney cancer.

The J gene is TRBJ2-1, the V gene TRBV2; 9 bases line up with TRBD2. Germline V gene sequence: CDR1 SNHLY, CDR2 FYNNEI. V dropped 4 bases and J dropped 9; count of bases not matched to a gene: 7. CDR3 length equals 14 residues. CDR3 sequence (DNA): TGTGCCAGCAGTGTCGGCGGGGGGGATGTTGAGCAGTTCTTC. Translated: CASSVGGGDVEQFF.

The CDR3: CASSFDRLSYEQYF. Here the CDR3 DNA reads TGTGCCAGCAGCTTCGACAGGCTATCCTACGAGCAGTACTTC. The chain couples TRBV5-6 to TRBJ2-7; D is perhaps TRBD1 (6 bases). The V end was cut by 2 bases, the J end by 1 base, with 10 bases between. Germline V CDR1 and CDR2: SGHDT, YYEEEE. This CDR3 has 14 amino acids.

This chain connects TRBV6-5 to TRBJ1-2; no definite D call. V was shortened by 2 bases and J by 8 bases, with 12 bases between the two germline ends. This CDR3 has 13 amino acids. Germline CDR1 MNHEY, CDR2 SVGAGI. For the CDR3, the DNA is TGTGCCAGCAGTTACGTGAAGGGTGGAGGCTACACCTTC. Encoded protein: CASSYVKGGGYTF.

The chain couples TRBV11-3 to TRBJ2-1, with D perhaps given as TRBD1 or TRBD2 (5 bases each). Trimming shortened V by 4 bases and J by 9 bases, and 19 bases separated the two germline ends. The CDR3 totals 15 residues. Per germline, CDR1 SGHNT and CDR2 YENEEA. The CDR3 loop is CASSSHGTQSGEQFF. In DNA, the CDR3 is TGTGCCAGCAGCTCTCACGGGACCCAATCCGGTGAGCAGTTCTTC.

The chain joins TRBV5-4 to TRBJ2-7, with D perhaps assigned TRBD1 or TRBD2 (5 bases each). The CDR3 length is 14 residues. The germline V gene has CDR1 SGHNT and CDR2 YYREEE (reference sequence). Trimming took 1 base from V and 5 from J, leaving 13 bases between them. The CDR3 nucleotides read TGTGCCAGCAGCTTGATTGAACGGGACCACGAGCAGTACTTC. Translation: CASSLIERDHEQYF. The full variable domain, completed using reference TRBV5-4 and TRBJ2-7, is ETGVTQSPTHLIKTRGQQVTLRCSSQSGHNTVSWYQQALGQGPQFIFQYYREEENGRGNFPPRFSGLQFPNYSSELNVNALELDDSALYLCASSLIERDHEQYFGPGTRLTVT.

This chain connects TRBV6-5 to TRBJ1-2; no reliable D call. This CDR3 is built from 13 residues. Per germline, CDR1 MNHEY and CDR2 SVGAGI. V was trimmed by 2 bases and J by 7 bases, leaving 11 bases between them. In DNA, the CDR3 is TGTGCCAGCAGTTACGGGAGGGCGGGTGGCTACACCTTC. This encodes CASSYGRAGGYTF.

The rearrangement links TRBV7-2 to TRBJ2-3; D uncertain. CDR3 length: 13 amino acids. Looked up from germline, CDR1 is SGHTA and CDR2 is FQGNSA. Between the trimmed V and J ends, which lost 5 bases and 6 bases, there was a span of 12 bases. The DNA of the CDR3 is TGTGCCAGCAGCCTCCAGACCCGCGATACGCAGTATTTT. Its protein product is CASSLQTRDTQYF.

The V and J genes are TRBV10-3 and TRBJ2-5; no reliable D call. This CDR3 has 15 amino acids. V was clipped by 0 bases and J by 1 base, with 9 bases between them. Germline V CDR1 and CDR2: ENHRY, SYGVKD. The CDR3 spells CAISESETLQETQYF. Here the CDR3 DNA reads TGTGCCATCAGTGAGTCGGAGACTCTCCAAGAGACCCAGTACTTC.

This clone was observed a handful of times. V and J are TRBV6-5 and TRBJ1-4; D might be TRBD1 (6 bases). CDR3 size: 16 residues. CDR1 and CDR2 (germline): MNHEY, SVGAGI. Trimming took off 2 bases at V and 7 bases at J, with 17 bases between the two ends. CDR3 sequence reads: CASSYQQTGTGEKLFF. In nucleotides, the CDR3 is TGTGCCAGCAGTTACCAACAAACAGGGACGGGTGAAAAACTGTTTTTT.

CDR3 amino acids: CASSAAGGYEQYF. CDR3 DNA: TGTGCCAGCAGCGCCGCTGGGGGCTACGAGCAGTACTTC. This chain joins TRBV11-2 and TRBJ2-7; D may be TRBD1 or TRBD2 (5 bases each). Germline values: CDR1 SGHAT, CDR2 FQNNGV. This CDR3 region has 13 residues. Trimming left V 5 bases short and J 3 bases short, with 11 bases between.